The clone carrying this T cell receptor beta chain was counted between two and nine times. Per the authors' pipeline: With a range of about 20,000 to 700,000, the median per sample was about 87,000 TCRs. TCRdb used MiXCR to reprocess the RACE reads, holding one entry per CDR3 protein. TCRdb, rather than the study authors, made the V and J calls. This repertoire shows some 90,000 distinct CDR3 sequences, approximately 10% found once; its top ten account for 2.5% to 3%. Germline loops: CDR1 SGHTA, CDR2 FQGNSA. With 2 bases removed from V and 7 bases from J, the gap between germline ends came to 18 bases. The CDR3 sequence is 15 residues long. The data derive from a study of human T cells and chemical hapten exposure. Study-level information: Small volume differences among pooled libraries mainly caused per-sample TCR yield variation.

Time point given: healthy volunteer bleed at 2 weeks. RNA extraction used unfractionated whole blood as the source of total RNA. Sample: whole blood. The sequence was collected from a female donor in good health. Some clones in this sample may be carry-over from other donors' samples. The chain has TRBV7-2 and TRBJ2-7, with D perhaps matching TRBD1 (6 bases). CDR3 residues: CASSLMGQGLREQYF. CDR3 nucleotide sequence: TGTGCCAGCAGCTTAATGGGTCAGGGGCTGAGGGAGCAGTACTTC.